This T cell receptor beta chain is from a study of regulatory T cells in long-lasting Graves disease. As for the study in general: Persistent Graves' disease meant over 5 years of antithyroid drugs with positive TSH receptor antibodies.

The germline CDR1 and CDR2 sequences are LGHDT and YNNKEL (reference sequence). With V trimmed by 1 base and J by 4 bases, 19 bases remained unmatched. This CDR3 contains 19 residues. A few counts support this clonotype. The antigen remains unidentified. Indicated time point: persistent/refractory GD, antithyroid drugs over 5 years with positive TRAb. RNA from PBMCs was the source of the TCR library. General study findings and limits: Analyses excluded thyroid tissue, covering peripheral blood alone. TCR diversity was lower in persistent Graves' patients than in newly diagnosed ones.

CDR3 regions were amplified by Arm-PCR using iRepertoire HTBI primers to build TCR beta libraries. TCRdb reprocessed the multiplex PCR reads via MiXCR and lists one record per CDR3 protein. The sample holds around 510,000 distinct CDR3 sequences, under 25% seen once. The TCR originated in a female donor with Graves disease. V usage is TRBV3-1 and J usage is TRBJ2-7; 7 nucleotides match TRBD2. This material consisted of peripheral blood mononuclear cells (PBMCs), taken when the disease was refractory, from a patient treated with antithyroid drugs. The CDR3 DNA reads as TGTGCCAGCAGCCAAGGACAGACCGGGGCGCTAGCGGTAATTTACGAGCAGTACTTC. Protein product: CASSQGQTGALAVIYEQYF.